What follows are 19 T cell receptor beta chains derived from one specimen sequenced in a study of T cells in Graves' hyperthyroidism and ophthalmopathy. The source material, RNA transcripts, was used to amplify TCR beta CDR3 regions. The HTBI primer set served for first-round RT-PCR of the TCR CDR3. TCRdb re-called the multiplex PCR reads with MiXCR, one entry per CDR3 protein. Of roughly 300,000 distinct CDR3 sequences listed, approximately 13% are singletons. Material for sequencing was blood. The receptors were sampled from a woman aged 25 to 39 with Graves' hyperthyroidism.

Comment on this clonotype: The junction departs from germline at one end; a sequencing error may be responsible. The CDR3 DNA reads TGCACCAGCAGCGCCGGGGGCAATGAGCAGTTCTTC. This translates into CTSSAGGNEQFF. The chain carries TRBV10-2 and TRBJ2-1; the D gene is possibly TRBD2 (6 bases). Germline V CDR1 and CDR2: WSHSY, SAAADI. The CDR3 length is 12 residues.

This clonotype showed up many times. The rearrangement joins TRBV3-1 to TRBJ1-1; 7 positions match TRBD1. The CDR3 loop spans 14 amino acids. V trimming: 2 bases; J trimming: 2 bases; junction bases outside the gene matches: 2. Germline V gene lookup returns CDR1 LGHDT and CDR2 YNNKEL (reference sequence). This CDR3 is CASSQWDSNTEAFF. In DNA, the CDR3 is TGTGCCAGCAGCCAATGGGACAGTAACACTGAAGCTTTCTTT.

As for this clonotype: A clone one base away is much larger, so this may be a read error. The chain carries TRBV6-2 or TRBV6-3 and TRBJ2-5; TRBD2 agrees at 7 bases. The DNA end is a closer match to TRBJ2-1, so the J assignment may be wrong. Germline-derived CDR1 and CDR2 are MNHEY and SVGEGT. There are 13 residues in the CDR3. CDR3 sequence: CASSYSGGETQFF. In nucleotides, the CDR3 is TGTGCCAGCAGTTACTCTGGGGGGGAGACCCAGTTCTTC.

The V gene is TRBV9, the J gene TRBJ1-2, with D hard to call. CDR3 length equals 15 residues. Looked up from germline, CDR1 is SGDLS and CDR2 is YYNGEE. Trimming left V 0 bases short and J 0 bases short, with 9 bases between. The CDR3 loop is CASSVGEGSNYGYTF. CDR3 nucleotides: TGTGCCAGCAGCGTAGGTGAAGGTTCTAACTATGGCTACACCTTC.

The genes are TRBV4-3 and TRBJ1-5; D not resolved. Germline V gene sequence: CDR1 LGHNA, CDR2 YSLEER. The V end lost 0 bases, the J end lost 2 bases, and 8 bases lay between the germline ends. The CDR3 loop spans 15 amino acids. This CDR3 is CASSQDTSGNQPQHF. In nucleotides, the CDR3 is TGCGCCAGCAGCCAAGACACCAGTGGCAATCAGCCCCAGCATTTT.

This clonotype was recorded a few times. J is TRBJ2-7 and V is TRBV14; D might be TRBD1 or TRBD2, each matching 6 bases. CDR3 size: 15 residues. Trimming took off 1 base at V and 8 bases at J, with 18 bases between the two ends. The germline gives CDR1 SGHDN, CDR2 FVKESK. CDR3 amino acids: CASSQVGGTGEKQYF. The CDR3 DNA reads TGTGCCAGCAGCCAAGTGGGGGGCACGGGGGAGAAGCAGTACTTC.

This clonotype was observed at least ten times. The CDR3: CASSGEASETQYF. The DNA of the CDR3 is TGTGCCAGCAGTGGGGAGGCGTCGGAGACCCAGTACTTC. The rearrangement uses TRBV2 and TRBJ2-5; D is perhaps TRBD2 (6 bases). The CDR3 totals 13 residues. Trimming removed 4 bases from V and 5 bases from J, with 11 bases in between. The germline V gene has CDR1 SNHLY and CDR2 FYNNEI.

This clonotype was seen many times. The chain carries TRBV2 and TRBJ2-7; D remains ambiguous. CDR1 is SNHLY and CDR2 is FYNNEI in the germline V gene. V dropped 3 bases and J dropped 2 bases, with 8 bases sitting between them. This CDR3 has 13 amino acids. This chain's CDR3 is CASSDGRTYEQYF. In nucleotides, the CDR3 is TGTGCCAGCAGTGACGGGCGGACCTACGAGCAGTACTTC.

In this sample, this clonotype turned up a few times. The chain employs TRBV6-5 and TRBJ2-3; D not certain. Germline V CDR1 and CDR2: MNHEY, SVGAGI. The length of the CDR3 is 13 residues. V was clipped by 0 bases and J by 6 bases, with 7 bases between them. CDR3 protein: CASSYSVWDTQYF. The CDR3 region has the DNA TGTGCCAGCAGTTACTCGGTTTGGGATACGCAGTATTTT.

This clonotype was observed many times. The chain uses TRBV2 and TRBJ2-1; 9 nucleotides line up with TRBD2. This CDR3 region has 14 residues. Trimming removed 6 bases from V and 5 bases from J; junction bases left unmatched: 5. Germline-derived CDR1 and CDR2 are SNHLY and FYNNEI. CDR3 residues: CASRGLATNNEQFF. Written as DNA, the CDR3 is TGTGCCAGCAGAGGACTAGCGACAAACAATGAGCAGTTCTTC.

This chain links TRBV4-3 with TRBJ2-7, with 7 bases matching TRBD1. Trimming took 7 bases from V and 2 from J; bases not matched to a gene: 11. The germline V gene encodes CDR1 LGHNA and CDR2 YSLEER. The CDR3 contains 15 residues. The CDR3 region is CASIMMGTDTYEQYF. CDR3 DNA: TGCGCCAGCATAATGATGGGGACAGATACCTACGAGCAGTACTTC.

This clonotype appeared once. The chain has TRBV4-3 and TRBJ2-5, with TRBD1 as a possible D gene (6 bases). Germline CDR1 is LGHNA and CDR2 is YSLEER. There are 16 residues in the CDR3. The ends were cut back, 1 base at V and 0 bases at J, with 12 bases in the middle. The CDR3 DNA reads as TGCGCCAGCAGCCAAGTGTCGAGGACAGACCAAGAGACCCAGTACTTC. Its protein product is CASSQVSRTDQETQYF.

The CDR3 is CAWSYTGANVLTF. The DNA for the CDR3 is TGTGCCTGGAGCTATACTGGGGCCAACGTCCTGACTTTC. The chain carries TRBV30 and TRBJ2-6, with unresolved D. From germline, CDR1 is GTSNPN and CDR2 SVGIG (reference sequence). The CDR3 has 13 residues. Trimming stripped 3 bases from V and 2 bases from J, with 5 bases between. Filled out from reference TRBV30 and TRBJ2-6, the complete variable domain reads SQTIHQWPATLVQPVGSPLSLECTVEGTSNPNLYWYRQAAGRGLQLLFYSVGIGQISSEVPQNLSASRPQDRQFILSSKKLLLSDSGFYLCAWSYTGANVLTFGAGSRLTVL.

In its sample, this clonotype was seen a few times. The chain employs TRBV27 and TRBJ2-7; 7 positions match TRBD1. The CDR3 extends over 13 amino acids. Trimming at V came to 10 bases and at J to 3 bases, leaving 9 bases not matched to a gene. Germline-derived CDR1 and CDR2 are MNHEY and SMNVEV (reference sequence). This chain's CDR3 is CATEDRTNYEQYF. Written as DNA, the CDR3 is TGTGCCACCGAGGACAGGACCAACTACGAGCAGTACTTC.

This clonotype was observed at least ten times. This chain uses TRBV29-1 with TRBJ1-1, with unresolved D. Germline V gene sequence: CDR1 SQVTM, CDR2 ANQGSEA. V lost 6 bases and J lost 2, with 7 bases in between. The CDR3 is made up of 11 amino acids. CDR3 DNA: TGCAGCGTAGAGGGCAACACTGAAGCTTTCTTT. This gives the protein CSVEGNTEAFF.

DNA for the CDR3: TGTGCCAGCAGTTTCTCCCGGGACAGTTTCTATGGCTACACCTTC. Protein sequence: CASSFSRDSFYGYTF. The V call is TRBV27, the J call TRBJ1-2; 7 bases are shared with TRBD1. From germline, CDR1 is MNHEY and CDR2 SMNVEV (reference sequence). This CDR3 is built from 15 residues. The junction had 8 bases not matched to a gene; V was cut back by 3 bases and J by 4 bases.

As for this clonotype: A much larger clone differs from this one at a single base, so this may be a read error. This chain links TRBV29-1 with TRBJ2-7; a weak D match, TRBD2 (6 bases). Germline CDR1 and CDR2: SQVTM and ANQGSEA. CDR3 size: 15 residues. Trimming took off 2 bases at V and 2 bases at J, with 16 bases between the two ends. The CDR3, as DNA: TGCAGCGTTGAAAAGGGACCGGGGGTAGCCTACGAGCAGTACTTC. Amino acids: CSVEKGPGVAYEQYF.

This clonotype was seen a few times. The chain is built from TRBV12-3 or TRBV12-4 and TRBJ1-5; TRBD1 aligns across 8 bases. V shed 6 bases, J shed 4 bases, and the junction held 11 bases outside the gene matches. This CDR3 comprises 16 residues. The CDR3 sequence is CASRPGTGAPNQPQHF. The CDR3 region has the DNA TGTGCCAGCAGGCCCGGGACAGGAGCACCAAATCAGCCCCAGCATTTT.

This rearrangement joins TRBV10-3 to TRBJ2-5; D may match TRBD1 or TRBD2 (5 bases each). Per the germline V gene, CDR1 is ENHRY and CDR2 is SYGVKD. CDR3 length: 13 residues. V was cut by 6 bases and J by 4 bases, with 12 bases left in between. CDR3 amino acids: CAIRPGPGETQYF. In DNA, the CDR3 is TGTGCCATCAGACCGGGACCGGGAGAGACCCAGTACTTC.